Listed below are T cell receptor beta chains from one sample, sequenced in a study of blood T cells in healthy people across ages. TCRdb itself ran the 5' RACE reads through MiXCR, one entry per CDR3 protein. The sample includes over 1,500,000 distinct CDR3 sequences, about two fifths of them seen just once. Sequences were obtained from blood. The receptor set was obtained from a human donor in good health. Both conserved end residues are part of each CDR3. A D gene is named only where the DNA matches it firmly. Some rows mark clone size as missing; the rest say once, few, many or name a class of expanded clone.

CDR3 DNA: TGCGCCGGCACCCTTCAGGGGAGAGGACGAGATACGCAGTATTTT
CDR3 protein: CAGTLQGRGRDTQYF
J gene: TRBJ2-3
V gene: TRBV5-1
D gene: NA
clone size: NA

CDR3 DNA: TGTGCCATCAGCCGCGTGGGGGCAGATAATTCACCCCTCCACTTT
CDR3 protein: CAISRVGADNSPLHF
J gene: TRBJ1-6
V gene: TRBV10-3
D gene: NA
clone size: NA

CDR3 DNA: TGTGCCAGCAGTGTAGTAGGGGTGGGCACTGAAGCTTTCTTT
CDR3 protein: CASSVVGVGTEAFF
J gene: TRBJ1-1
V gene: TRBV2
D gene: NA
clone size: NA

CDR3 DNA: TGTGCCAGCAGTTTGTATCAGGGGGTAGGGGAGCAGTTCTTC
CDR3 protein: CASSLYQGVGEQFF
J gene: TRBJ2-1
V gene: TRBV28
D gene: TRBD1
clone size: few

CDR3 DNA: TGCAGTGCAAGGGGCGGGGGGGCCTTGGAGACCCAGTACTTC
CDR3 protein: CSARGGGALETQYF
J gene: TRBJ2-5
V gene: TRBV20-1
D gene: TRBD2
clone size: few

CDR3 DNA: TGTGCCACCCATCGGACAGGGGAACCCTACGAGCAGTACTTC
CDR3 protein: CATHRTGEPYEQYF
J gene: TRBJ2-7
V gene: TRBV6-2/TRBV6-3
D gene: TRBD1
clone size: NA

CDR3 DNA: TGTGCCAGCAGCTTAGTTTGGGAGGGAAAAGGCTACACCTTC
CDR3 protein: CASSLVWEGKGYTF
J gene: TRBJ1-2
V gene: TRBV7-2
D gene: NA
clone size: NA

CDR3 DNA: TGTGCCAGCAGCCTAGGACCAACCGCGGATACGCAGTATTTT
CDR3 protein: CASSLGPTADTQYF
J gene: TRBJ2-3
V gene: TRBV3-1
D gene: NA
clone size: few

CDR3 DNA: TGTGCCAGCAGCTTAGCTTGGGAGCAGTACTTC
CDR3 protein: CASSLAWEQYF
J gene: TRBJ2-7
V gene: TRBV7-2
D gene: NA
clone size: few

CDR3 DNA: TGTGCCAGCAGCTCTTCCCTGGGTGAGCAGTTCTTC
CDR3 protein: CASSSSLGEQFF
J gene: TRBJ2-1
V gene: TRBV5-6
D gene: NA
clone size: NA

CDR3 DNA: TGTGCCAGCAGCTTATCTGCGACAGGAGTGACCTACGAGCAGTACTTC
CDR3 protein: CASSLSATGVTYEQYF
J gene: TRBJ2-7
V gene: TRBV7-9
D gene: NA
clone size: NA

CDR3 DNA: TGTGCCAGCAAGAGACAGATTAATCAGCCCCAGCATTTT
CDR3 protein: CASKRQINQPQHF
J gene: TRBJ1-5
V gene: TRBV6-5
D gene: NA
clone size: NA

CDR3 DNA: TGTGCCAGCAGTTACTCGAATGAGAGTCAGCCCCAGCATTTT
CDR3 protein: CASSYSNESQPQHF
J gene: TRBJ1-5
V gene: TRBV6-6
D gene: NA
clone size: NA

CDR3 DNA: TGTGCCAGCAGACCCCTAGGATTTAGCGGGGAGCTGTTTTTT
CDR3 protein: CASRPLGFSGELFF
J gene: TRBJ2-2
V gene: TRBV7-7
D gene: NA
clone size: NA

CDR3 DNA: TGTGCCAGCAGCCTAGTGGACAGGGAGAGAGGGACCCAGTACTTC
CDR3 protein: CASSLVDRERGTQYF
J gene: TRBJ2-5
V gene: TRBV6-1
D gene: TRBD1
clone size: NA

CDR3 DNA: TGTGCCAGCAGCCCCTCCGGGTCGGTAGGGTACGAGCAGTTCTTC
CDR3 protein: CASSPSGSVGYEQFF
J gene: TRBJ2-1
V gene: TRBV12-3/TRBV12-4
D gene: NA
clone size: NA

CDR3 DNA: TGCGCCAGCAGCCCGTGGGGTCCCCCGGGTCAAGAGACCCAGTACTTC
CDR3 protein: CASSPWGPPGQETQYF
J gene: TRBJ2-5
V gene: TRBV5-1
D gene: NA
clone size: NA

CDR3 DNA: TGCAGTGCTAGTGACCTACCGGGACAGGGGAATGAAAAACTGTTTTTT
CDR3 protein: CSASDLPGQGNEKLFF
J gene: TRBJ1-4
V gene: TRBV20-1
D gene: TRBD1
clone size: NA

CDR3 DNA: TGTGCCAGCAGTTGGGGACGGGGGGAAAAACTGTTTTTT
CDR3 protein: CASSWGRGEKLFF
J gene: TRBJ1-4
V gene: TRBV6-5
D gene: NA
clone size: many

CDR3 DNA: TGTGCCAGCGATGATAGGACAGGCCTCTCCCCTGATCAGAGTGATACGCAGTATTTT
CDR3 protein: CASDDRTGLSPDQSDTQYF
J gene: TRBJ2-3
V gene: TRBV13
D gene: TRBD1
clone size: few

CDR3 DNA: TGTGCCAGCAGCTTAACGGGACAGGGCATTTTCAATGAGCAGTTCTTC
CDR3 protein: CASSLTGQGIFNEQFF
J gene: TRBJ2-1
V gene: TRBV7-9
D gene: TRBD1
clone size: NA

CDR3 DNA: TGTGCCAGCAGCTTAACACAAACCTCCTATGGCTACACCTTC
CDR3 protein: CASSLTQTSYGYTF
J gene: TRBJ1-2
V gene: TRBV7-2
D gene: NA
clone size: NA

CDR3 DNA: TGCAGTGCTATAGTTAAGAACACTGAAGCTTTCTTT
CDR3 protein: CSAIVKNTEAFF
J gene: TRBJ1-1
V gene: TRBV20-1
D gene: NA
clone size: NA

CDR3 DNA: TGTGCCAGCAGCCCCACAGCGGGGCACTCCTACGAGCAGTACTTC
CDR3 protein: CASSPTAGHSYEQYF
J gene: TRBJ2-7
V gene: TRBV9
D gene: TRBD2
clone size: few

CDR3 DNA: TGTGCCTGCAGCCGGGAGCCTCGGGAGACCCAGTACTTC
CDR3 protein: CACSREPRETQYF
J gene: TRBJ2-5
V gene: TRBV7-2
D gene: NA
clone size: few

CDR3 DNA: TGCAGTGCTAGTGGCAGGCCTAACTATGGCTACACCTTC
CDR3 protein: CSASGRPNYGYTF
J gene: TRBJ1-2
V gene: TRBV20-1
D gene: NA
clone size: NA

CDR3 DNA: TGTGCCAGCAGCTTAGTCTCTAACCTGGATTCACCCCTCCACTTT
CDR3 protein: CASSLVSNLDSPLHF
J gene: TRBJ1-6
V gene: TRBV11-2
D gene: NA
clone size: NA

CDR3 DNA: TGTGCCAGCAGCCAAGGACTAGCGGAGGATACGCAGTATTTT
CDR3 protein: CASSQGLAEDTQYF
J gene: TRBJ2-3
V gene: TRBV3-1
D gene: TRBD2
clone size: NA